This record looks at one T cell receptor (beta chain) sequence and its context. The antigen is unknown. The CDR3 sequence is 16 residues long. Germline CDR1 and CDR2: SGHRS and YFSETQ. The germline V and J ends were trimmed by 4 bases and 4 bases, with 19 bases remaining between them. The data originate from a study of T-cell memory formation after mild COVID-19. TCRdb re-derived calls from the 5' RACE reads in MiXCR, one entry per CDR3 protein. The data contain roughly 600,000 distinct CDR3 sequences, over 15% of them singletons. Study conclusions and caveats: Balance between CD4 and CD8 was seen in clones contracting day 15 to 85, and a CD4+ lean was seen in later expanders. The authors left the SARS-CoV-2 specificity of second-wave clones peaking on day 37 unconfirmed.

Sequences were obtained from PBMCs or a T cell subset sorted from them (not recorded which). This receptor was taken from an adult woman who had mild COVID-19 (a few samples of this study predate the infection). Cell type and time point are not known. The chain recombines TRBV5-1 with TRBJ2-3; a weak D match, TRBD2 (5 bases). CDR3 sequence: CASSPSVASLADTQYF. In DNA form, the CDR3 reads TGCGCCAGCAGCCCCTCGGTGGCTAGCTTGGCAGATACGCAGTATTTT.